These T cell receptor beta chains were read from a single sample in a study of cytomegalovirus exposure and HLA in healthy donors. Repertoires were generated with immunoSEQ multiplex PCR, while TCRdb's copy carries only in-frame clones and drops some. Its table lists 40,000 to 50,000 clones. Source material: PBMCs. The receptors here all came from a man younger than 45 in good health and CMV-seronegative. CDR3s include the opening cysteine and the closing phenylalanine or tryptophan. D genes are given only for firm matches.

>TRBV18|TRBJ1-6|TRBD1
CASSLDRAYNSPLHF
TGTGCCAGCTCACTGGACAGGGCTTATAATTCACCCCTCCACTTT
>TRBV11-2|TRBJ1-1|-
CASRGGGAEAFF
TGTGCCAGCAGGGGAGGCGGGGCTGAAGCTTTCTTT
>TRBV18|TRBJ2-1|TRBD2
CASSRGLAGAVEQFF
TGTGCCAGCTCACGGGGACTAGCGGGAGCTGTTGAGCAGTTCTTC
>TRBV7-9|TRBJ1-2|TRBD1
CASSTDRGWGGYTF
TGTGCCAGCAGCACGGACAGGGGCTGGGGTGGCTACACCTTC
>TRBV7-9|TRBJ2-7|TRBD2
CASSSSGLASGTKQYF
TGTGCCAGCAGCAGTAGCGGACTGGCTAGCGGGACGAAGCAGTACTTC
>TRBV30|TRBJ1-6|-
CARGADGLHSPLHF
TGTGCTCGTGGGGCGGACGGGCTGCATTCACCCCTCCACTTT
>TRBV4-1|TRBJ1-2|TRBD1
CASSHPTGGQWDGYTF
TGCGCCAGCAGCCACCCCACAGGGGGCCAATGGGATGGCTACACCTTC
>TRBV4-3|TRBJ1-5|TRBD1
CASSQDVGRGRNQPQHF
TGCGCCAGCAGCCAAGATGTCGGCAGGGGGAGGAATCAGCCCCAGCATTTT
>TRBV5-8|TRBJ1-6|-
CASSMDRDSPLHF
TGTGCCAGCAGCATGGACCGGGATTCACCCCTCCACTTT
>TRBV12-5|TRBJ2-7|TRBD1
CAIQDRGLVDHEQYF
TGTGCTATCCAGGACAGGGGGCTAGTAGACCACGAGCAGTACTTC
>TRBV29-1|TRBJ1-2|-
CSAEAGKGYTF
TGCAGCGCCGAAGCGGGGAAAGGCTACACCTTC
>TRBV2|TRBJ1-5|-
CASSFYVDQPQHF
TGTGCCAGCAGTTTCTATGTGGATCAGCCCCAGCATTTT
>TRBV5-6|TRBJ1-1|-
CASSLEREAFF
TGTGCCAGCAGCTTGGAGAGGGAGGCTTTCTTT
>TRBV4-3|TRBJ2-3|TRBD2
CASSFGTSGNTDTQYF
TGCGCCAGCAGCTTTGGGACTAGCGGGAACACAGATACGCAGTATTTT
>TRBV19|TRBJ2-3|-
CASSSEGRTDTQYF
TGTGCCAGTAGTTCTGAGGGCCGCACAGATACGCAGTATTTT
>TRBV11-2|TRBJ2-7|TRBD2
CASSLGLAGALYEQYF
TGTGCCAGCAGCTTGGGACTAGCGGGAGCCTTATACGAGCAGTACTTC
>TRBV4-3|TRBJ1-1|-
CASSLSNSNTEAFF
TGCGCCAGCAGCCTCAGCAACAGTAACACTGAAGCTTTCTTT
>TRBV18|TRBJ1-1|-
CASSPYGGNTEAFF
TGTGCCAGCTCTCCCTACGGAGGGAACACTGAAGCTTTCTTT
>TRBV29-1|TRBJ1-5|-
CSVIREGQPQHF
TGCAGCGTTATCAGGGAAGGTCAACCCCAGCATTTT
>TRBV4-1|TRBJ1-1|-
CASSQEGGHTEAFF
TGCGCCAGCAGCCAAGAGGGGGGGCACACTGAAGCTTTCTTT
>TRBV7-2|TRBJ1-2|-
CASSLPPGNNYGYTF
TGTGCCAGCAGCTTACCCCCCGGGAACAACTATGGCTACACCTTC
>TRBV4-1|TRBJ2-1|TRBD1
CASSQAPGQGSDNEQFF
TGCGCCAGCAGCCAAGCTCCGGGACAGGGGAGTGACAATGAGCAGTTCTTC
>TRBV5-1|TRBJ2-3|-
CATGSAGATDTQYF
TGCGCCACTGGTTCCGCAGGGGCTACAGATACGCAGTATTTT
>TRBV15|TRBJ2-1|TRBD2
CATSRGSSGGIFEQFF
TGTGCCACCAGCAGGGGCTCCAGCGGGGGGATATTTGAGCAGTTCTTC
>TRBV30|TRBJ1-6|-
CAWNSGSPLHF
TGTGCCTGGAATTCGGGGTCACCCCTCCACTTT
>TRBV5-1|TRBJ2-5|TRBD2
CASSLRSAGVGETQYF
TGCGCCAGCAGCTTGCGGTCGGCGGGAGTAGGGGAGACCCAGTACTTC
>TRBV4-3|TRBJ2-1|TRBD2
CASSLDSRTSGKNEQFF
TGCGCCAGCAGCCTCGATTCCAGAACTAGCGGGAAGAATGAGCAGTTCTTC
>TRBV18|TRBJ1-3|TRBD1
CASSPPTGGGNTIYF
TGTGCCAGCTCACCACCGACAGGGGGAGGAAACACCATATATTTT
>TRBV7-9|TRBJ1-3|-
CASSFQGSGNTIYF
TGTGCCAGCAGCTTTCAGGGATCTGGAAACACCATATATTTT
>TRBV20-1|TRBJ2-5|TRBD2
CSARRSGAQYF
TGCAGTGCTAGGCGAAGCGGGGCCCAGTACTTC
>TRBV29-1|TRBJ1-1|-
CSVESSAGRVTEAFF
TGCAGCGTTGAAAGTAGTGCTGGCAGGGTCACTGAAGCTTTCTTT
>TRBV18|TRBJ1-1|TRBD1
CASSPDRVMNTEAFF
TGTGCCAGCTCACCAGACAGGGTCATGAACACTGAAGCTTTCTTT
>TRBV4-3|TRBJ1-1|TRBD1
CASSQSDRGRTEAFF
TGCGCCAGCAGCCAATCGGACAGGGGAAGGACTGAAGCTTTCTTT
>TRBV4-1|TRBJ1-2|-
CASSPPGVSSGYTF
TGCGCCAGCAGCCCTCCAGGGGTGTCCTCTGGCTACACCTTC
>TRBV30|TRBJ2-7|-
CAWSHLTGAYEQYF
TGTGCCTGGAGCCACCTAACCGGGGCCTACGAGCAGTACTTC
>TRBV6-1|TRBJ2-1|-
CASSEGDWSYNEQFF
TGTGCCAGCAGTGAAGGGGACTGGTCCTACAATGAGCAGTTCTTC
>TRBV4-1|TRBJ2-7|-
CASSQEWRNYEQYF
TGCGCCAGCAGCCAAGAGTGGCGGAACTACGAGCAGTACTTC
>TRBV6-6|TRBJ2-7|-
CASSYTRTAYEQYF
TGTGCCAGCAGTTACACTAGGACGGCCTACGAGCAGTACTTC
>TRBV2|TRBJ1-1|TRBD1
CASLGGGIGTEAFF
TGTGCCAGCTTAGGGGGCGGGATCGGCACTGAAGCTTTCTTT
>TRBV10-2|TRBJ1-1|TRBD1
CASSESGQGGGAFF
TGCGCCAGCAGTGAGTCGGGACAGGGTGGTGGAGCTTTCTTT
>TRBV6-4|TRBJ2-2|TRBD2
CASSEGGGSDTGELFF
TGTGCCAGCAGTGAGGGGGGAGGGTCGGACACCGGGGAGCTGTTTTTT
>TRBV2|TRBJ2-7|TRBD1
CASRDRGSSYEQYF
TGTGCCAGCAGGGACAGGGGGTCAAGCTACGAGCAGTACTTC
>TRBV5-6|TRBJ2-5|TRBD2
CASSPGGREVQETQYF
TGTGCCAGCAGCCCCGGGGGGCGGGAGGTTCAAGAGACCCAGTACTTC
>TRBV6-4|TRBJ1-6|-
CASSVDAASPLHF
TGTGCCAGCAGTGTAGACGCGGCTTCACCCCTACACTTT